A single T cell receptor beta chain is shown here with its context. It has no known antigen specificity. At one end the junction does not follow the germline gene, possibly because of a read error. The germline V gene (reference sequence) yields LGHDT for CDR1 and YNNKEL for CDR2. From the cysteine up to the phenylalanine, the CDR3 has a length of 18 residues. The entry retains the CDR3 DNA only, 54 bases that are in frame from base 1. This entry belongs to a study of blood T cells in healthy people across ages (dated by TCRdb to the mid-2010s). Background for the entire study: Template switching captured roughly one uniquely barcoded TCR beta cDNA molecule per two T cells in model experiments. To track age-related changes in TCR beta repertoire diversity, the study relied on deep sequencing normalized with unique cDNA molecular identifiers. To avoid experimental bias, donors of different ages were spread randomly across the sequencing lanes. Using the same blood draw, the study looked at two additional independent replicas of 1 million unique cDNA reads for two donors, one aged 18 to 30 and the other aged 80 or older. Donors were grouped into four age groups: young (average roughly 16 years), middle-aged (39), aged (around 66) and long-lived (about 82).

Study-wide conclusions, independent of this receptor: Estimates of total diversity based on one million sequenced T cells were considered lower bounds and underestimates. There was a strong correlation between observed TCR beta diversity and the percentage of naive T cells measured by flow cytometry. Since profiling was done on bulk unsorted PBMCs, naive and antigen-experienced compartments could not be conclusively compared. As age increased, observed TCR beta diversity per million T cells dropped in a roughly linear way, and a significant reduction was already evident by age about 40. Donor CMV infection status was unknown, potentially confounding age-related changes in expanded clonotypes. Compared with the aged group, more naive CD4+ T cells, fewer expanded clones and increased TCR diversity were shown by the long-lived group, suggesting age selection.

The donors were 40 or so Caucasian individuals from Russia, aged 6 to 90 years, who were systemically healthy. Ten milliliters of peripheral blood were drawn from each donor into EDTA-treated Vacutainer tubes. Ficoll-Paque density-gradient centrifugation was used to isolate PBMCs, with at least 7 million per sample. Trizol reagent was used to extract total RNA from the PBMCs, yielding at least 5.5 micrograms per sample. The percentages of naive CD45RAhigh/CD27high T cells were determined by flow cytometry on a PBMC aliquot from every donor. To prepare the library, 5' RACE was applied. TCRdb records Illumina HiSeq 2500 as the sequencer. The second PCR ran for roughly 7 to 11 cycles and used a J-beta primer mix along with a sample-barcoded 5' primer. Each TCR beta cDNA molecule received a unique molecular identifier from a template-switch 5' adaptor carrying 12 random nucleotides. At least 2.5 million CDR3-containing paired-end reads were obtained from each sample. First-strand cDNA was synthesized from all RNA with the Mint cDNA synthesis kit, primed by a TRBC-specific oligonucleotide. Following uracil-DNA glycosylase treatment, all cDNA underwent a first 18-cycle PCR with the universal primers M1SS and BC2_uni_R. The study's processing was this. For normalization, 1 million high-quality reads were randomly selected from each sample, with every read carrying a distinct molecular identifier. Reads with shared molecular identifiers were discarded instead of being binned into consensus sequences. MiTCR, set to a Q25 quality threshold and the strictest error-elimination algorithm, was used for CDR3 identification, clonotype clustering and error correction. A nonparametric unseen species model with Euler transformation was used to estimate lower-bound total TCR beta diversity. TCRdb handled the public reads itself, with Q25 trimming in fastp and clone calling in MiXCR, and kept productive beta chains. CDR3 protein sequences are deduplicated, and each keeps its most common genes and DNA. TCRdb, rather than the study authors, made the V and J calls. The sample includes 1.5 million to 1.8 million distinct CDR3 sequences, with approximately 42% observed a single time. Of the sample, 4% is held by the ten largest clones.

The TCR comes from a woman between 18 and 30 years old in good health. The specimen was blood. This receptor chain uses TRBV3-1 and TRBJ2-3; 7 bases in between match TRBD2. The nucleotide sequence reads as follows: TGTGCCAGCAGCCAAGATCCTAGCGGCACCCCCGGCACAGGTACGCAGTATTTT. Its protein is CASSQDPSGTPGTGTQYF.